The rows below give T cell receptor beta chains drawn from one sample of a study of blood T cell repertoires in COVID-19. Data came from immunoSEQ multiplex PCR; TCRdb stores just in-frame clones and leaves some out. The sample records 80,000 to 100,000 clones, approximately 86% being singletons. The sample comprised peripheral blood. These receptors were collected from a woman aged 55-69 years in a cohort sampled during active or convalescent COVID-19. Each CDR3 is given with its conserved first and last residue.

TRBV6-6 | CASRLGTGRNNYGYTF
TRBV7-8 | CASSLEQGRGEQYF
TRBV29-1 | CSVGQGGSSYEQYF
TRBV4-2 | CASSPRLAPQETQYF
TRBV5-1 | CASRLAANTDTQYF
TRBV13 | CASSHLRTGRAVTEAFF
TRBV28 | CASSRTAGVEAFF
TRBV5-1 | CASSLAVEEAVSGTF
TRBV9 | CASSVGVLAGRETQYF
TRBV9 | CASSLNRQVDTQYF
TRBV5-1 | CASSLGTRGQGWRTEAFF
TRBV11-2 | CASSLSRLTYEQYF
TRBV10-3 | CAISESGGYGYTF
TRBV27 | CASSLSDRIYGYTF
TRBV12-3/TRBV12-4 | CASSREFTEAFF
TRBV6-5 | CASAQTGGNEKLFF
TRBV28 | CASSSGQGSTDTQYF
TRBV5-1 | CASSLNSGVGEGYTF
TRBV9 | CASSFQGGLLAGVIGEQFF
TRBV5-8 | CASSRDRGLGGYTF
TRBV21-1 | CASSKVRADEQYF
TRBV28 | CASSAPPERWSGYTF
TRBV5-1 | CASSLMGGDYGYTF
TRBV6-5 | CASRHTGGNNEQFF
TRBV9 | CASSVLAASTDTQYF
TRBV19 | CASSPRGRKGGELFF
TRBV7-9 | CASSPPSGRAPYNEQFF
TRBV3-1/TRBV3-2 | CASSHRGQLNTEAFF
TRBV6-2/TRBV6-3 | CASSMAGNHQPQHF
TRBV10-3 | CAISPGQSTEAFF
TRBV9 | CASRGDRGERSYGYTF
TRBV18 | CASSTGGGTNEKLFF
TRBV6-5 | CASSYGTDIYNSPLHF
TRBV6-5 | CASSPPGGGGGYTF
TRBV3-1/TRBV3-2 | CASSQRGTGRNYGYTF
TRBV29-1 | CSATGQAKSYNEQFF
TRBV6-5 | CASSWGRMNTEAFF
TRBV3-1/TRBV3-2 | CASSQGERRWGNEQFF
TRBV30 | CAWSDAGSHSGNTIYF
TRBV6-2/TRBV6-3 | CASRYGTGGFNQPQHF
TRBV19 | CASTPRGGQSNQPQHF
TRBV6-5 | CASSRRGGDTQYF
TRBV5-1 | CASSTYDRYEQYF
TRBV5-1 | CASSLAGENEQYF
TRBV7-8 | CASSWTASGKNIQYF
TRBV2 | CASRARASYNEQFF
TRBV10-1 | CASSESSPSGLGGTQYF
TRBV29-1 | CSVAGNSYEQYF
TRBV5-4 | CASSRGRGGLVGDTQYF
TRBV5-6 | CASSLYGGAGGALYEQYF
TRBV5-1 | CASSFLAGGSGNEQFF
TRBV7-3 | CASSARTGSQYF
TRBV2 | CASSPSRGSGSGANVLTF
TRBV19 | CASSMERAGVSNQPQHF
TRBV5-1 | CASSWLTGSSYEQYF